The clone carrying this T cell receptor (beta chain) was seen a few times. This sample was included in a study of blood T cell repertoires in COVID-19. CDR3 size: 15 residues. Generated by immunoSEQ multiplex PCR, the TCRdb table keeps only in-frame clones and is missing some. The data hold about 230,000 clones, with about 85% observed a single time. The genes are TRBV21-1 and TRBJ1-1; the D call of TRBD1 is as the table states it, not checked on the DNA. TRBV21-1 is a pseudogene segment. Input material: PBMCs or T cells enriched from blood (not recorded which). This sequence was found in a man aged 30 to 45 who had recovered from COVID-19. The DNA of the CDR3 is TGTGCCAGCAGCAATTACGAGACGAGGGGGCAGGGAGCTTTCTTT. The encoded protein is CASSNYETRGQGAFF.